This T cell receptor beta chain was sequenced in a study of blood T cell repertoires in COVID-19. Study context: Sources were T cells, B-cell-depleted T cells, or PBMCs; the material itself was cDNA or gDNA.

Data came from immunoSEQ multiplex PCR; TCRdb stores just in-frame clones and leaves some out. The sample includes some 270,000 clones, roughly 86% of them seen just once. V was cut by 5 bases and J by 12 bases, with 14 bases left in between. CDR1 and CDR2 (germline): DFQATT, SNEGSKA (reference sequence). The CDR3 contains 11 residues. The sequence was collected from a woman between 55 and 75 years old who had recovered from COVID-19. The sequencing sample was made of peripheral blood. J is TRBJ2-1 and V is TRBV20-1; D is possibly TRBD2 (6 bases). The CDR3 sequence: CSADRSGGQFF. The CDR3 DNA reads TGCAGTGCTGACCGTAGCGGTGGGCAGTTCTTC.